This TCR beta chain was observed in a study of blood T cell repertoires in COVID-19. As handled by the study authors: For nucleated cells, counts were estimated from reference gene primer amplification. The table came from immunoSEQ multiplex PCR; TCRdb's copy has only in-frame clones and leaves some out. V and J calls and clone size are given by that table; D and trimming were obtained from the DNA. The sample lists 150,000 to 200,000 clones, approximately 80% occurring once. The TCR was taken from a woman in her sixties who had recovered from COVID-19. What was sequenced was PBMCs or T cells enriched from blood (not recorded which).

Here the CDR3 reads CASSPFPGTKTGELFF. Written as DNA, the CDR3 is TGTGCCAGCAGCCCTTTCCCCGGGACAAAGACCGGGGAGCTGTTTTTT. This chain joins TRBV5-4 and TRBJ2-2; D is perhaps TRBD1 (6 bases). V lost 4 bases, J lost 5 bases, and 18 bases lay in between. There are 16 residues in the CDR3. CDR1 and CDR2 (germline): SGHNT, YYREEE (reference sequence). The whole variable domain, filled in from reference TRBV5-4 and TRBJ2-2, reads ETGVTQSPTHLIKTRGQQVTLRCSSQSGHNTVSWYQQALGQGPQFIFQYYREEENGRGNFPPRFSGLQFPNYSSELNVNALELDDSALYLCASSPFPGTKTGELFFGEGSRLTVL.